This T cell receptor (beta chain) is from a study of blood T cell repertoires in COVID-19. Study summary: Spain, Italy and the United States supplied samples that represented acute and convalescent COVID-19. Sample material is recorded as cDNA or gDNA derived from T cells, B-cell-depleted T cells, or PBMCs.

Authors' processing steps: Nucleated cell counts were estimated from reference gene primer amplification. Clones were read by immunoSEQ multiplex PCR, and TCRdb kept only the in-frame ones, dropping some. The V and J calls and clone size were taken over from that table, and D and trimming were inferred from the DNA. Of about 310,000 clones in the sample, roughly 84% are singletons; the top ten hold 1%. V lost 3 bases to trimming and J lost 2 bases, with 9 bases between them. Germline CDR1 SNHLY, CDR2 FYNNEI. This CDR3 is 14 amino acids long. This clone was observed a single time. The chain has TRBV2 and TRBJ2-3, with D unclear. Sequencing was done on a sample of peripheral blood. This TCR was sampled from a man aged 50 to 60 with active or convalescent COVID-19. The CDR3 DNA reads TGTGCCAGCAGTGAGTTGGAGTCCACAGATACGCAGTATTTT. Residues: CASSELESTDTQYF.